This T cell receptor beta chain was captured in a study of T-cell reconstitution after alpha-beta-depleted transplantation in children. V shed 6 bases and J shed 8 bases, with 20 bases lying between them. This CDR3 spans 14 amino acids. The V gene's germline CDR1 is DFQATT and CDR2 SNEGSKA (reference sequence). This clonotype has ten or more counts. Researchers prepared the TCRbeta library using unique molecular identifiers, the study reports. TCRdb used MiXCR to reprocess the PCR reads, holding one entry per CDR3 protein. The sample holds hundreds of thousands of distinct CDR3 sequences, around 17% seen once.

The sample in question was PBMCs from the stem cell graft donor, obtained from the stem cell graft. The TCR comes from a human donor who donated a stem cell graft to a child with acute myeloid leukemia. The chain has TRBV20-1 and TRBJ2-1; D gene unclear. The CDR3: CSAPWTGIIDEQFF. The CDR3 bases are TGCAGTGCCCCCTGGACGGGTATTATAGATGAGCAGTTCTTC.